The clone carrying this TCR beta chain was picked up one time. The sample originates from a study of blood T cell repertoires in COVID-19. Study-level information: T cells, B-cell-depleted T cells, or PBMCs supplied cDNA or gDNA.

V trimming: 0 bases; J trimming: 5 bases; junction bases outside the gene matches: 2. Germline V gives CDR1 SGHRS, CDR2 YFSETQ. This CDR3 is built from 16 residues. Data came from immunoSEQ multiplex PCR; TCRdb stores just in-frame clones and leaves some out. The sample has about 40,000 clones; about 80% are singletons. The rearrangement uses TRBV5-1 and TRBJ1-6; 10 positions match TRBD1. The receptor was isolated from a woman aged 60-75 years with acute or convalescent COVID-19. Sample: peripheral blood. The CDR3 loop reads CASSLATGGDNSPLHF. The CDR3, as DNA: TGCGCCAGCAGCTTGGCGACAGGGGGCGATAATTCACCCCTCCACTTT.